Listed below are T cell receptor beta chains from one sample, sequenced in a study of OX40 agonist ivuxolimab in advanced cancers. The protocol was immunoSEQ multiplex PCR, while the TCRdb copy is restricted to in-frame clones and leaves out a portion. In the table there are tens of thousands of clones, over 75% of which are singletons. Sequenced material: CD4+ or CD8+ T cells sorted from blood, taken in a trial of the OX40 agonist ivuxolimab. The receptors were gathered from an adult with an advanced solid tumor such as melanoma, head and neck, liver or kidney cancer. CDR3s include the opening cysteine and the closing phenylalanine or tryptophan. The order of the fields is V gene, J gene, D gene, clone size, CDR3 DNA, CDR3 protein. The D gene is left open where the match is weak. Size tells how often a clone was seen (once, few, many) or the class of an expanded clone, and some rows leave it out.

TRBV27	TRBJ2-7	TRBD2	few	TGTGCCAGCAGTTTGACTAGCGGTAGCTCCTACGAGCAGTACTTC	CASSLTSGSSYEQYF
TRBV10-3	TRBJ1-1	-	-	TGTGCCATCAGTGAGTCTTTCGGGGATACTGAAGCTTTCTTT	CAISESFGDTEAFF
TRBV6-6	TRBJ1-2	TRBD1	-	TGTGCCAGCAGTCCTGGGGGACAGGGTTATGGCTACACCTTC	CASSPGGQGYGYTF
TRBV28	TRBJ2-5	-	-	TGTGCCAGCAGTTTATATTTTCGACAGCGAGAGACCCAGTACTTC	CASSLYFRQRETQYF
TRBV28	TRBJ2-4	-	-	TGTGCCAGCAGCCTCACCATCCGTGCGAACATTCAGTACTTC	CASSLTIRANIQYF
TRBV7-8	TRBJ2-5	-	-	TGTGCCAGCAGCTTAGTGAGGCAAGAGACCCAGTACTTC	CASSLVRQETQYF
TRBV6-6	TRBJ1-1	-	-	TGTGCCAGCAGTGGGGGACGGGTCGACACTGAAGCTTTCTTT	CASSGGRVDTEAFF
TRBV5-1	TRBJ2-5	-	-	TGCGCCAGCAGCTTGGGAGGGGGGCCTGAGACCCAGTACTTC	CASSLGGGPETQYF
TRBV7-2	TRBJ1-2	TRBD1	-	TGTGCCAGCAGCTCACCGGGACAGGGACCTTATGGCTACACCTTC	CASSSPGQGPYGYTF
TRBV2	TRBJ1-5	-	-	TGTGCCAGCGCAGCGACATTAGCCAATCAGCCCCAGCATTTT	CASAATLANQPQHF
TRBV28	TRBJ2-5	TRBD1	-	TGTGCCAGCAGTTTCTTCCGGACAGGCCAAGAGACCCAGTACTTC	CASSFFRTGQETQYF
TRBV7-7	TRBJ2-1	-	-	TGTGCTAGCAGCCCCCAAACGCAACTTTCGACAAATGAGCAGTTCTTC	CASSPQTQLSTNEQFF
TRBV2	TRBJ2-5	-	-	TGTGCCAGCAGTGTTTTGGCAAGCGGACTCTCAACCCAAGAGACCCAGTACTTC	CASSVLASGLSTQETQYF
TRBV7-2	TRBJ2-5	TRBD1	-	TGTGCCAGCAGCCCCAATTCCGGGACAGGGCAAGAGACCCAGTACTTC	CASSPNSGTGQETQYF
TRBV28	TRBJ2-5	-	few	TGTGCCAGCAGTTTGCCAGCACTCAGGACCCAGTACTTC	CASSLPALRTQYF
TRBV10-3	TRBJ2-7	TRBD2	-	TGTGCCATCGGGACTAACTCTGCCGAGCAGTACTTC	CAIGTNSAEQYF
TRBV28	TRBJ2-7	TRBD1	-	TGTGCCAGCAGTCCTCACCGGACAGGGCACAACGAGCAGTACTTC	CASSPHRTGHNEQYF
TRBV7-9	TRBJ2-1	TRBD2	-	TGTGCCAGCAGTTGGACTAGCGGACACACCTACAATGAGCAGTTCTTC	CASSWTSGHTYNEQFF
TRBV5-4	TRBJ2-1	-	few	TGTGCCAGCAGCTTCGAGGGGGGCTCCTACAATGAGCAGTTCTTC	CASSFEGGSYNEQFF
TRBV6-6	TRBJ1-1	-	-	TGTGCCAGCAGTCAACAGATGAACACTGAAGCTTTCTTT	CASSQQMNTEAFF
TRBV5-6	TRBJ2-7	-	-	TGTGCCAGCAGCACAGGGCCCCTTGCGTACGAGCAGTACTTC	CASSTGPLAYEQYF
TRBV29-1	TRBJ1-1	-	-	TGCAGCGTTGAAGATCGGAAGCAGAGTGACACTGAAGCTTTCTTT	CSVEDRKQSDTEAFF
TRBV6-6	TRBJ1-1	-	-	TGTGCCAGCAGTTATAAATCGGTGAACACTGAAGCTTTCTTT	CASSYKSVNTEAFF
TRBV12-5	TRBJ2-2	TRBD2	-	TGTGCTAGTACTAGACTAGCCAACACCGGGGAGCTGTTTTTT	CASTRLANTGELFF
TRBV7-2	TRBJ2-2	TRBD2	-	TGTGCCAGCAGCTTATTAGCGGGGGACACCGGGGAGCTGTTTTTT	CASSLLAGDTGELFF
TRBV5-1	TRBJ2-7	-	-	TGCGCCAGCAGCTCCCCGGGACAATCCTACGAGCAGTACTTC	CASSSPGQSYEQYF
TRBV29-1	TRBJ2-1	-	-	TGCAGCGTTGAATCACACGATAGTACAGGAAATGAGCAGTTCTTC	CSVESHDSTGNEQFF
TRBV19	TRBJ1-1	-	few	TGTGCCAGTAGTACACGGGTGGCCGGTTACACTGAAGCTTTCTTT	CASSTRVAGYTEAFF
TRBV5-1	TRBJ2-2	TRBD1	once	TGCGCCAGCAGCGACGCCGGGACAGCTAACACCGGGGAGCTGTTTTTT	CASSDAGTANTGELFF
TRBV27	TRBJ1-2	TRBD1	-	TGTGCCAGCAGCGGACAGGGGATCGGCTACACCTTC	CASSGQGIGYTF
TRBV30	TRBJ2-3	TRBD2	-	TGTGCCTGGAGTGTACAAAGCGGGGGGGCCTTACACACAGATACGCAGTATTTT	CAWSVQSGGALHTDTQYF
TRBV2	TRBJ2-7	-	-	TGTGCCAGCGACATCGGGACTGAGTCGACAGAGCAGTACTTC	CASDIGTESTEQYF
TRBV19	TRBJ2-5	-	-	TGTGCCAGTAGTCCGCGATTGGGCTACGCAGAGACCCAGTACTTC	CASSPRLGYAETQYF
TRBV11-2	TRBJ2-5	-	-	TGTGCCAGCAGCTTATCAGAGACCCAGTACTTC	CASSLSETQYF
TRBV6-6	TRBJ2-7	TRBD2	-	TGTGCCAGCACCACTAGCGGGGAGGGGTACGAGCAGTACTTC	CASTTSGEGYEQYF
TRBV15	TRBJ1-3	-	-	TGTGCCACCAGCAGCGACCTGGGAAACACCATATATTTT	CATSSDLGNTIYF
TRBV19	TRBJ2-7	TRBD1	-	TGTGCCAGTAGTTCCCAACAGGGGGCTGAAGGCGAGCAGTACTTC	CASSSQQGAEGEQYF
TRBV7-9	TRBJ2-1	-	-	TGTGCCAGCAGCACAGCAAATGAGCAGTTCTTC	CASSTANEQFF
TRBV6-6	TRBJ1-5	TRBD1	once	TGTGCCAGCAGTTACGGGACAGGCGTAAGCAATCAGCCCCAGCATTTT	CASSYGTGVSNQPQHF
TRBV11-2	TRBJ1-6	TRBD1	-	TGTGCCAGCAGCTCCCGGGACAGAAACTATAATTCACCCCTCCACTTT	CASSSRDRNYNSPLHF
TRBV4-3	TRBJ2-7	-	-	TGCGCCAGCAGCCAAGATAGAGGGTACGAGCAGTACTTC	CASSQDRGYEQYF
TRBV5-8	TRBJ2-1	-	-	TGTGCCAGCAGCTTGGAAACAGCTTCGGGCAATGAGCAGTTCTTC	CASSLETASGNEQFF
TRBV7-9	TRBJ1-1	-	-	TGTGCCAGCAGCTTAGAAGTTCCCGAAGCTTTCTTT	CASSLEVPEAFF
TRBV18	TRBJ2-7	TRBD2	-	TGTGCCAGCTCCCAAACCGGGACTAGCGACTACGAGCAGTACTTC	CASSQTGTSDYEQYF
TRBV18	TRBJ2-1	TRBD2	-	TGTGCCAGCTCACCACCGGGACTAGCGGGAGGGCTCTCCTACAATGAGCAGTTCTTC	CASSPPGLAGGLSYNEQFF
TRBV6-6	TRBJ2-7	TRBD1	-	TGTGCCAGCAGTTACAAGGGACAGGGATTGAGCTACGAGCAGTACTTC	CASSYKGQGLSYEQYF
TRBV7-8	TRBJ2-1	-	once	TGTGCCAGCAGCTTAGTAGCTAACAATGAGCAGTTCTTC	CASSLVANNEQFF
TRBV6-5	TRBJ1-2	-	-	TGTGCCAGCAGTTACGCGGGCCCTCGTGGAGACTATGGCTACACCTTC	CASSYAGPRGDYGYTF
TRBV6-4	TRBJ2-7	TRBD2	-	TGTGCCAGCAGAACAAGGGGACTAGCGGGAGAGTACGAGCAGTACTTC	CASRTRGLAGEYEQYF
TRBV5-1	TRBJ2-1	TRBD1	-	TGCGCCAGCAGCCCCGGACAGGGCCATGAGCAGTTCTTC	CASSPGQGHEQFF
TRBV2	TRBJ2-5	-	-	TGTGCCAGCAGCGCCGACAGATCGAGGGAGACCCAGTACTTC	CASSADRSRETQYF
TRBV30	TRBJ2-5	-	-	TGTGCCTGGTCTGCTGATGAGACCCAGTACTTC	CAWSADETQYF
TRBV6-5	TRBJ2-3	-	-	TGTGCCAGCAGTCACAACCCCTACAAGAATACGCAGTATTTT	CASSHNPYKNTQYF
TRBV10-3	TRBJ2-5	TRBD1	-	TGTGCCATCAGTGAGTCAGGGACAGGCACTGTGGAGACCCAGTACTTC	CAISESGTGTVETQYF
TRBV5-1	TRBJ2-1	-	-	TGCGCCAGCAGCTTGGCCGGGGTGACCTACAATGAGCAGTTCTTC	CASSLAGVTYNEQFF
TRBV2	TRBJ1-1	-	-	TGTGCCAGCAGTGAAATGCGTCTAGGGCAGATGAACACTGAAGCTTTCTTT	CASSEMRLGQMNTEAFF